The rows below give T cell receptor beta chains drawn from one sample of a study of blood T cell repertoires in COVID-19. The protocol was immunoSEQ multiplex PCR, while the TCRdb copy is restricted to in-frame clones and leaves out a portion. This table has around 140,000 clones, about 86% appearing once. Sequences were obtained from peripheral blood. Receptors originate from a human donor in a cohort sampled during active COVID-19. Both conserved end residues are part of each CDR3. The D gene is left open where the match is weak. The size of a clone is reported for some rows only, either as once, few or many, or as a class for expanded clones.

>-|once|TRBV25-1|TRBJ2-5
TGTGCCAGCATCACCTTAGCCGGGGAGACCCAGTACTTC
CASITLAGETQYF
>-|-|TRBV5-1|TRBJ1-5
TGCGCCAGCAGAATGGTGACAGAGGGCAATCAGCCCCAGCATTTT
CASRMVTEGNQPQHF
>-|-|TRBV5-6|TRBJ2-7
TGTGCCAGCAGCTCAGGGGGGCAGCTTGAGTACTTC
CASSSGGQLEYF
>TRBD1|once|TRBV5-4|TRBJ2-7
TGTGCCAGCACCCGGGACAGGGCCTACGAGCAGTACTTC
CASTRDRAYEQYF
>-|-|TRBV4-2|TRBJ2-7
TGTGCCAGCAGCCAAGACAGGGGATACGAGCAGTACTTC
CASSQDRGYEQYF
>TRBD1|-|TRBV5-6|TRBJ2-3
TGTGCCAGCAGCGTAAGACAGGGGGCCACAGATACGCAGTATTTT
CASSVRQGATDTQYF
>-|-|TRBV5-1|TRBJ1-6
TGCGCCAGCAGCGCAACCCTAGCAGAGGGAGAGATCCACTTT
CASSATLAEGEIHF
>-|once|TRBV6-2/TRBV6-3|TRBJ1-2
TGTGCCAGCAGTTACGCGGGGGGCACTGGTGGCTACACCTTC
CASSYAGGTGGYTF
>-|-|TRBV5-4|TRBJ2-3
TGTGCCAGCAGCTTGGCCATGAGCACAGATACGCAGTATTTT
CASSLAMSTDTQYF
>TRBD2|-|TRBV28|TRBJ2-7
TGTGCCACTCTTAGCGGGGGGGCCTACGAGCAGTACTTC
CATLSGGAYEQYF
>-|-|TRBV28|TRBJ1-1
TGTGCCAGCAGTTTACGAGGGGGTCTCGGAGTGAACACTGAAGCTTTCTTT
CASSLRGGLGVNTEAFF
>TRBD1|few|TRBV6-6|TRBJ1-2
TGTGCCAGCAGTAACTCCCGGGACAGGGGTTATGGCTACACCTTC
CASSNSRDRGYGYTF
>TRBD2|-|TRBV11-2|TRBJ2-7
TGTGCCAGCAGCTTACCACTAGCGGGAGGGCCCCTGTACGAGCAGTACTTC
CASSLPLAGGPLYEQYF
>TRBD1|-|TRBV2|TRBJ2-7
TGTGCCAGCAGTGAACAGGGGGTGGGCTACGAGCAGTACTTC
CASSEQGVGYEQYF
>-|-|TRBV28|TRBJ1-5
TGTGCCAGCACCCCCGGTGGTACTAATCAGCCCCAGCATTTT
CASTPGGTNQPQHF
>TRBD2|-|TRBV5-1|TRBJ2-7
TGCGCCAGCAGCTGGGGACTAGCGGGAGTCAGGAACGAGCAGTACTTC
CASSWGLAGVRNEQYF
>TRBD1|few|TRBV19|TRBJ1-2
TGTGCCAGTAGTCCTGACAGGGGGCCCTACTATGGCTACACCTTC
CASSPDRGPYYGYTF
>-|-|TRBV19|TRBJ1-2
TGTGCCAGTAGTATAGACGACAGTTTTAACTATGGCTACACCTTC
CASSIDDSFNYGYTF
>TRBD2|-|TRBV9|TRBJ2-7
TGTGCCAGCAGCGTAGATGCCGGGACTAGCGGACACGAGCAGTACTTC
CASSVDAGTSGHEQYF
>-|-|TRBV7-8|TRBJ1-1
TGTGCCAGCAGCTTAGACAGGGACCAGGGGGCTTTCTTT
CASSLDRDQGAFF
>-|-|TRBV7-9|TRBJ1-2
TGTGCCAGCAGCTTAGGGCAGGAGGAGGGAATTCTCTATGGCTACACCTTC
CASSLGQEEGILYGYTF
>TRBD2|-|TRBV2|TRBJ2-5
TGTGCCAGCAGTGTGGGGACTAGCGGGAGGGTTGAGGACTTC
CASSVGTSGRVEDF
>TRBD1|-|TRBV2|TRBJ2-7
TGTGCCAGCAGTGAGCTGGACAGGGAAACGGGAGAGCAGTACTTC
CASSELDRETGEQYF
>TRBD2|-|TRBV7-2|TRBJ2-3
TGTGCCAGCAGCTTTATGACAGCGGGGGTCCTTACGCAGTATTTT
CASSFMTAGVLTQYF
>TRBD1|-|TRBV19|TRBJ2-6
TGTGCCAGTACCCGACAGGGATCTGGGGCCAACGTCCTGACTTTC
CASTRQGSGANVLTF
>-|-|TRBV15|TRBJ2-7
TGTGCCACCAGCAGAGTCGGACAAAAGGCTACGGACCCCTACGAGCAGTACTTC
CATSRVGQKATDPYEQYF
>-|-|TRBV18|TRBJ2-7
TGTGCCAGCTCATCGATGACAGGTTCCTACGAGCAGTACTTC
CASSSMTGSYEQYF